The 14 T cell receptor beta chains given below trace back to one sample, sequenced in a study of Ad26.COV2.S vaccination and SARS-CoV-2 variants. The sample's treatment: over 15 received Ad26.COV2.S at low or high dose, single or two shots; a few received placebo; per-sample allocation not given. Collection of the samples took place on day 63 after the first injection of vaccine or placebo. Assay: immunoSEQ multiplex PCR; the TCRdb copy retains only in-frame clones and omits some. The data contain fewer than 400,000 clones, 70% to 90% of them singletons. The specimen comprised peripheral blood, sampled in a trial of Ad26.COV2.S vaccine versus placebo. Receptor source: a person aged 18-65 years who received the Ad26.COV2.S COVID-19 vaccine or a placebo.

As regards this clone: One end of the junction does not line up with germline, which may come from a read error. This chain joins TRBV6-1 and TRBJ2-7, with D unclear. The germline CDR1 and CDR2 sequences are MNHNS and SASEGT. There are 11 residues in the CDR3. This CDR3 reads CASSEAPGRSF. The CDR3 nucleotides are TGTGCCAGCAGTGAAGCCCCAGGTCGTTCTTTC.

This clone was observed a single time. The chain combines TRBV10-3 with TRBJ1-2; 7 nucleotides agree with TRBD1. The CDR3 has 15 residues. CDR1 and CDR2 (germline): ENHRY, SYGVKD. J lost 1 base, V lost 5 bases, and 7 bases had no gene match. This CDR3 reads CAISFTGENNYGYTF. CDR3 sequence (DNA): TGTGCCATCAGTTTTACAGGGGAGAATAACTATGGCTACACCTTC.

The chain has TRBV11-2 and TRBJ2-5, with TRBD2 matching over 9 bases. Germline lookup yields CDR1 SGHAT and CDR2 FQNNGV. The trim removed 5 bases at V and 5 bases at J, leaving 15 bases unmatched. This CDR3 contains 17 residues. The CDR3 sequence is CASSPGTGLAGRETQYF. The DNA of the CDR3 is TGTGCCAGCAGCCCTGGAACGGGACTAGCTGGCCGTGAGACCCAGTACTTC.

This chain uses TRBV19 with TRBJ2-3; tentative D call: TRBD1 (5 bases). V lost 3 bases and J lost 3, with 10 bases in between. The CDR3 spans 14 residues. The germline V gene has CDR1 LNHDA and CDR2 SQIVND (reference sequence). The CDR3 DNA follows: TGTGCCAGTAGTATCTGGGGCTCAACAGATACGCAGTATTTT. Translation: CASSIWGSTDTQYF.

CDR3: CASSRPGETQYF. In nucleotides, the CDR3 is TGTGCCAGCAGCAGGCCCGGGGAGACCCAGTACTTC. This sequence joins TRBV6-6 and TRBJ2-5; D gene unclear. Per the germline V gene, CDR1 is MNHNY and CDR2 is SVGAGI (reference sequence). Trimming shortened V by 6 bases and J by 5 bases, and 10 bases separated the two germline ends. The CDR3 totals 12 residues.

The chain has TRBV7-2 and TRBJ2-5, with D hard to call. V was shortened by 3 bases and J by 2 bases, with 10 bases between the two germline ends. Germline V gene data show CDR1 as SGHTA and CDR2 as FQGNSA. The CDR3 runs 14 residues. CDR3 DNA: TGTGCCAGCAGCTTCCCCGGACCACAAGAGACCCAGTACTTC. It codes for CASSFPGPQETQYF.

This chain connects TRBV5-1 to TRBJ1-3; D gene unclear. V lost 0 bases and J 4 bases, leaving 11 bases between the germline ends. The CDR3 totals 15 residues. Germline V lookup: CDR1 SGHRS, CDR2 YFSETQ. CDR3 coding DNA: TGCGCCAGCAGCTTGGTCAGCAGCTCAGGAAACACCATATATTTT. Amino acid sequence: CASSLVSSSGNTIYF. The variable domain in full, completed from reference TRBV5-1 and TRBJ1-3, reads KAGVTQTPRYLIKTRGQQVTLSCSPISGHRSVSWYQQTPGQGLQFLFEYFSETQRNKGNFPGRFSGRQFSNSRSEMNVSTLELGDSALYLCASSLVSSSGNTIYFGEGSWLTVV.

The J gene is TRBJ1-5, the V gene TRBV6-1, with a weak D call TRBD1 (6 bases). The V gene lost 4 bases and the J gene lost 0 bases, with 13 bases spanning the gap. The CDR3 has 16 residues. Germline V gene sequence: CDR1 MNHNS, CDR2 SASEGT. CDR3 protein: CASSVRDTDSNQPQHF. The CDR3 region has the DNA TGTGCCAGCAGTGTGAGGGACACCGATAGCAATCAGCCCCAGCATTTT.

This chain connects TRBV19 to TRBJ1-1, with TRBD1 matching 8 bases. This CDR3 region has 16 residues. The V and J ends lost 3 bases and 2 bases, in that order; junction bases with no gene match: 8. The germline V gene has CDR1 LNHDA and CDR2 SQIVND (reference sequence). The CDR3 sequence: CASSILPGQANTEAFF. As DNA, the CDR3 is TGTGCCAGTAGTATTCTACCGGGACAGGCCAACACTGAAGCTTTCTTT. Using reference TRBV19 and TRBJ1-1 for the parts outside the CDR3, the full variable domain is DGGITQSPKYLFRKEGQNVTLSCEQNLNHDAMYWYRQDPGQGLRLIYYSQIVNDFQKGDIAEGYSVSREKKESFPLTVTSAQKNPTAFYLCASSILPGQANTEAFFGQGTRLTVV.

The CDR3 sequence is CASSPLWETGVNEQYF. The CDR3 nucleotides read TGTGCCAGCAGCCCCCTCTGGGAGACAGGGGTGAACGAGCAGTACTTC. V usage is TRBV3-1 (or the pseudogene TRBV3-2) and J usage is TRBJ2-7; the match to TRBD1 covers 8 bases. This CDR3 is built from 16 residues. The V segment lost 4 bases and the J segment 5 bases; nucleotides outside the gene matches: 13. Germline loops: CDR1 LGHDT, CDR2 YNNKEL (reference sequence).

The CDR3, as DNA: TGTGCCACCAGTGATTTGAGCGGCCTACCGTACCAAGAGACCCAGTACTTC. It specifies CATSDLSGLPYQETQYF. V usage is TRBV24-1 and J usage is TRBJ2-5, with D perhaps matching TRBD2 (5 bases). This CDR3 has 17 amino acids. Germline V lookup: CDR1 KGHDR, CDR2 SFDVKD. Trimming removed 0 bases from V and 0 bases from J, with 13 bases in between.

This chain links TRBV7-2 with TRBJ1-6, with 7 bases that match TRBD1. Trimming removed 5 bases from V and 8 bases from J; junction bases left unmatched: 9. This CDR3 contains 15 residues. Per germline, CDR1 SGHTA and CDR2 FQGNSA. The CDR3 region has the DNA TGTGCCAGCAGCCCGGGACAGTGGGGGGATTCACCCCTCCACTTT. As protein: CASSPGQWGDSPLHF.

V is TRBV3-1 (or the pseudogene TRBV3-2) and J is TRBJ2-1; 7 positions agree with TRBD2. The CDR3 totals 16 residues. The germline V gene has CDR1 LGHDT and CDR2 YNNKEL (reference sequence). Trimming cost V 5 bases and J 9 bases; bases outside gene matches: 16. In nucleotides, the CDR3 is TGTGCCAGCAGCTCATTAGCCGGTGGGGGGGGATTTGAGCAGTTCTTC. This encodes CASSSLAGGGGFEQFF.

The J gene is TRBJ1-5, the V gene TRBV24-1; the match to TRBD1 covers 10 bases. This CDR3 has 14 residues. Germline CDR1 and CDR2: KGHDR and SFDVKD. V trimming: 7 bases; J trimming: 7 bases; junction bases outside the gene matches: 6. CDR3 in DNA: TGTGCCACCAGGGGGGACAGGGGTGGACAGCCCCAGCATTTT. This translates into CATRGDRGGQPQHF.